Each of the 9 T cell receptor beta chains below was sequenced from the same sample in a study of blood T cell repertoires in COVID-19. TCRdb's table, derived via immunoSEQ multiplex PCR, lists solely in-frame clones and lacks some. Of about 240,000 clones in the sample, around 89% are singletons; the top ten hold more than 3.5%. The sequenced material came from PBMCs or T cells enriched from blood (not recorded which). Receptor source: a woman aged 25-40 years who had recovered from COVID-19.

The chain uses TRBV7-9 and TRBJ1-2, with a possible D match to TRBD1 (6 bases). The germline CDR1 and CDR2 sequences are SEHNR and FQNEAQ (reference sequence). The V gene lost 7 bases and the J gene lost 4 bases, with 16 bases spanning the gap. This CDR3 is built from 14 residues. The CDR3 sequence is CASTYDQGIYGYTF. The DNA for the CDR3 is TGTGCCAGCACTTACGACCAGGGGATCTATGGCTACACCTTC.

The chain's CDR3 is CASSLTGFSSGYTF. For the CDR3, the DNA is TGTGCCAGCAGCTTGACAGGGTTTTCCTCTGGCTACACCTTC. This chain joins TRBV5-4 and TRBJ1-2, with TRBD1 as a possible D gene (6 bases). This CDR3 is built from 14 residues. Germline loops: CDR1 SGHNT, CDR2 YYREEE (reference sequence). The V end lost 1 base, the J end lost 7 bases, and 14 bases lay between the germline ends.

This clone showed up just a few times. Other nucleotide sequences in the sample specify the same CDR3. The chain couples TRBV7-2 to TRBJ1-1; D is ambiguous. CDR1 SGHTA and CDR2 FQGNSA come from the germline V gene. The V and J ends lost 3 bases and 1 base respectively, with 6 bases between them. The CDR3 runs 13 residues. The CDR3 nucleotides are TGTGCCAGCAGCTTCGGAGGGAACACTGAAGCTTTCTTT. Translated: CASSFGGNTEAFF.

This chain joins TRBV5-1 and TRBJ2-7, with a tentative D call TRBD2 (6 bases). Per germline, CDR1 SGHRS and CDR2 YFSETQ. This CDR3 is 14 amino acids long. V was pared by 1 base and J by 3 bases, with 11 bases between. This chain's CDR3 is CASSLSSAFYEQYF. In DNA form, the CDR3 reads TGCGCCAGCAGCTTGTCTAGCGCCTTCTACGAGCAGTACTTC. The entire variable domain, with the rest obtained from reference TRBV5-1 and TRBJ2-7, is as follows: KAGVTQTPRYLIKTRGQQVTLSCSPISGHRSVSWYQQTPGQGLQFLFEYFSETQRNKGNFPGRFSGRQFSNSRSEMNVSTLELGDSALYLCASSLSSAFYEQYFGPGTRLTVT.

This clone turned up a few times. CDR3 DNA: TGCGCCAGCAGAGAACAATTGAACACTGAAGCTTTCTTT. Amino acid sequence: CASREQLNTEAFF. V is TRBV5-1 and J is TRBJ1-1; D remains ambiguous. The CDR3 is made up of 13 amino acids. V was trimmed by 5 bases and J by 0 bases, leaving 8 bases between them. In germline, CDR1 is SGHRS, CDR2 YFSETQ.

V usage is TRBV19 and J usage is TRBJ2-5; 8 positions agree with TRBD1. This CDR3 contains 14 residues. The V and J ends lost 7 bases and 5 bases, in that order; junction bases with no gene match: 9. Germline lookup yields CDR1 LNHDA and CDR2 SQIVND (reference sequence). CDR3 nucleotides: TGTGCCAGTAAAAATTCAGGGGGCCGGGAGACCCAGTACTTC. Translated: CASKNSGGRETQYF.

The chain couples TRBV7-9 to TRBJ2-7; D is undetermined. This CDR3 has 14 residues. The V gene lost 0 bases and the J gene lost 4 bases, with 10 bases spanning the gap. From germline, CDR1 is SEHNR and CDR2 FQNEAQ (reference sequence). CDR3 coding DNA: TGTGCCAGCAGCTTAGCGACAAAGCTTTACGAGCAGTACTTC. Translating gives CASSLATKLYEQYF.

V and J are TRBV28 and TRBJ1-1, with 7 bases lining up with TRBD1. J lost 3 bases, V lost 7 bases, and 5 bases had no gene match. The CDR3 is made up of 13 amino acids. Germline V gene data show CDR1 as MDHEN and CDR2 as SYDVKM. This chain's CDR3 is CASIQGGHTEAFF. CDR3 sequence (DNA): TGTGCCAGCATCCAGGGGGGCCACACTGAAGCTTTCTTT. The entire variable domain, with the rest obtained from reference TRBV28 and TRBJ1-1, is as follows: DVKVTQSSRYLVKRTGEKVFLECVQDMDHENMFWYRQDPGLGLRLIYFSYDVKMKEKGDIPEGYSVSREKKERFSLILESASTNQTSMYLCASIQGGHTEAFFGQGTRLTVV.

This chain connects TRBV5-4 to TRBJ2-1, with a weak D call TRBD2 (7 bases). The V end lost 4 bases, the J end lost 5 bases, and 19 bases lay between the germline ends. The CDR3 spans 16 residues. Germline loops: CDR1 SGHNT, CDR2 YYREEE (reference sequence). The CDR3 DNA follows: TGTGCCAGCAGCCCGACTGCGGGGGCAGAGAACAATGAGCAGTTCTTC. Translated: CASSPTAGAENNEQFF. Supplemented by reference TRBV5-4 and TRBJ2-1, the full variable domain reads ETGVTQSPTHLIKTRGQQVTLRCSSQSGHNTVSWYQQALGQGPQFIFQYYREEENGRGNFPPRFSGLQFPNYSSELNVNALELDDSALYLCASSPTAGAENNEQFFGPGTRLTVL.